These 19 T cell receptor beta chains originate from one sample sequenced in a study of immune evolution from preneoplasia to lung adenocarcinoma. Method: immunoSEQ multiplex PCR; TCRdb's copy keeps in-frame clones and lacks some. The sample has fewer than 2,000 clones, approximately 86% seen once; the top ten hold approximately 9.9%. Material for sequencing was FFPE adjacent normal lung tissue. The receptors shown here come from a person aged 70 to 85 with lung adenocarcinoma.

The CDR3: CASSRRSNTEAFF. CDR3 DNA sequence: TGTGCCAGCAGCCGGAGGTCGAACACTGAAGCTTTCTTT. The V and J genes are TRBV7-9 and TRBJ1-1, with D unclear. Germline V gene sequence: CDR1 SEHNR, CDR2 FQNEAQ (reference sequence). This CDR3 region has 13 residues. Trimming cost V 5 bases and J 1 base, with 8 bases left between them. The entire variable domain, with the rest obtained from reference TRBV7-9 and TRBJ1-1, is as follows: DTGVSQNPRHKITKRGQNVTFRCDPISEHNRLYWYRQTLGQGPEFLTYFQNEAQLEKSRLLSDRFSAERPKGSFSTLEIQRTEQGDSAMYLCASSRRSNTEAFFGQGTRLTVV.

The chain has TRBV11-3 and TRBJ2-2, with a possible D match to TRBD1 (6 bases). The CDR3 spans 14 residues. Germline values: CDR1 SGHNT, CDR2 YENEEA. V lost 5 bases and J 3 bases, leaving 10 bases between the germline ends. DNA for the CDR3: TGTGCCAGCAGCAAACAGGGAGACACCGGGGAGCTGTTTTTT. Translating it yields CASSKQGDTGELFF.

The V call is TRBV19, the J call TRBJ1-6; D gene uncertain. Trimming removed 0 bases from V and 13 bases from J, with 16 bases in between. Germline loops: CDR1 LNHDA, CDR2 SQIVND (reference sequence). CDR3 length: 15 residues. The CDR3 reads CASSIDPFLTDPLHF. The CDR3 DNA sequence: TGTGCCAGTAGTATAGATCCCTTCTTGACCGACCCCCTCCACTTT. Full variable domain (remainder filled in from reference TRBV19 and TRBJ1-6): DGGITQSPKYLFRKEGQNVTLSCEQNLNHDAMYWYRQDPGQGLRLIYYSQIVNDFQKGDIAEGYSVSREKKESFPLTVTSAQKNPTAFYLCASSIDPFLTDPLHFGNGTRLTVT.

The CDR3 DNA reads TGTGCCAGCGGGGAGACCCAGTACTTC. Amino acid sequence: CASGETQYF. The chain carries TRBV28 and TRBJ2-5, with D unresolved. The CDR3 spans 9 residues. CDR1 is MDHEN, CDR2 SYDVKM, per germline. V gave up 8 bases and J gave up 5 bases, with 3 bases separating them.

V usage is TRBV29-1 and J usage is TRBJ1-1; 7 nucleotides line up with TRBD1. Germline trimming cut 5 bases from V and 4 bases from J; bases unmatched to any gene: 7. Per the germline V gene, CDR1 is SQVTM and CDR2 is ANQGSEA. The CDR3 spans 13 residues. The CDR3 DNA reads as TGCAGCGTTTGGGCAGGGGGTGGCACTGAAGCTTTCTTT. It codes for CSVWAGGGTEAFF.

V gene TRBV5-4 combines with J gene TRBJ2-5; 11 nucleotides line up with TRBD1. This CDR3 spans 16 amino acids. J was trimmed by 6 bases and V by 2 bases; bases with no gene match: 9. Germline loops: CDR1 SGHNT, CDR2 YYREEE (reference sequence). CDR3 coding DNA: TGTGCCAGCAGCTTAACCGGACAGGGGGCTATGAAGACCCAGTACTTC. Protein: CASSLTGQGAMKTQYF.

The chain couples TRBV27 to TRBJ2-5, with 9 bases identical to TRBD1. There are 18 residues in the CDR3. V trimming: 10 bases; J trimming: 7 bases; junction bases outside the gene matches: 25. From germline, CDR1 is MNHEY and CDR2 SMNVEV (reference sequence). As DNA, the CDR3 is TGTGCCACCCGAAACGGGGCAACAGGGGGCTTTGGATTTGGGACCCAGTACTTC. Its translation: CATRNGATGGFGFGTQYF.

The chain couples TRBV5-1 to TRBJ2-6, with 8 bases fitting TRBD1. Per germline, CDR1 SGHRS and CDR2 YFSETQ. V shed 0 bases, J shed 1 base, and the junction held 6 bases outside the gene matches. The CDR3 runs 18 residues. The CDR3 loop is CASSLAGGVGSGANVLTF. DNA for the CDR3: TGCGCCAGCAGCTTGGCAGGGGGCGTTGGATCTGGGGCCAACGTCCTGACTTTC. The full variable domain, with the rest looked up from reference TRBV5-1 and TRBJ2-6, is KAGVTQTPRYLIKTRGQQVTLSCSPISGHRSVSWYQQTPGQGLQFLFEYFSETQRNKGNFPGRFSGRQFSNSRSEMNVSTLELGDSALYLCASSLAGGVGSGANVLTFGAGSRLTVL.

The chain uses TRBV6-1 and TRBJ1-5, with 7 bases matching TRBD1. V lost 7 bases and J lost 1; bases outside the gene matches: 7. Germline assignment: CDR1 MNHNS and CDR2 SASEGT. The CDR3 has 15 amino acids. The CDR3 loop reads CASMFEQGSNQPQHF. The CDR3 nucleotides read TGTGCCAGCATGTTCGAACAGGGGAGCAATCAGCCCCAGCATTTT.

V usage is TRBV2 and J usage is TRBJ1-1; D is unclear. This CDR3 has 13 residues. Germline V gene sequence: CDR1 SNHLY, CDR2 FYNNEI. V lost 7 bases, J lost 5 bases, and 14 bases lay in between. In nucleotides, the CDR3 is TGTGCCAGCATTTACTATCTCGGGACTGAAGCTTTCTTT. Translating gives CASIYYLGTEAFF.

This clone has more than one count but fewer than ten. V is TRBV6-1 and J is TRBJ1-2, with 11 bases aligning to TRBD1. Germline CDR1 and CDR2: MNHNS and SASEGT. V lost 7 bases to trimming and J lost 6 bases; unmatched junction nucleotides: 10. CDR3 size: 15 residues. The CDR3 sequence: CASTIFRTGGDGYTF. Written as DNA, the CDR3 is TGTGCCAGCACCATATTTAGGACAGGGGGCGATGGCTACACCTTC.

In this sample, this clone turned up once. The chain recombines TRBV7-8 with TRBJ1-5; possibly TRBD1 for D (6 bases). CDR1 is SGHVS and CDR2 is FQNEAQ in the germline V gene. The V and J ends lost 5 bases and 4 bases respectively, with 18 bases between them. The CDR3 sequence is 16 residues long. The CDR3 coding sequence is TGTGCCAGCAGCCCAACCGGGGCAGGGGTGAATCAGCCCCAGCATTTT. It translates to CASSPTGAGVNQPQHF.

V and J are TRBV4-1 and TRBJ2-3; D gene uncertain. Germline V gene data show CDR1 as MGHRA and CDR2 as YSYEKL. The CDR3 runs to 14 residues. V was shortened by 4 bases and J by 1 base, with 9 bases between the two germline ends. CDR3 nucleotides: TGCGCCAGCAGCCGAAGTTCTGGCACAGATACGCAGTATTTT. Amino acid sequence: CASSRSSGTDTQYF.

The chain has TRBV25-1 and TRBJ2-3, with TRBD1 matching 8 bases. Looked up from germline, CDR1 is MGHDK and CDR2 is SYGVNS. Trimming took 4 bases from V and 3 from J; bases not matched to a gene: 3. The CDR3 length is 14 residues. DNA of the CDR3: TGTGCCAGCAGTGGACAGGGGTTTACAGATACGCAGTATTTT. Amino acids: CASSGQGFTDTQYF.

The CDR3, as DNA: TGTGCCAGCAGCTTTGCGGGGAGTGGTTCACCCCTCCACTTT. Translating it yields CASSFAGSGSPLHF. The genes are TRBV7-9 and TRBJ1-6; no clear D. Trimming took 3 bases from V and 9 from J, leaving 12 bases between them. Germline V gives CDR1 SEHNR, CDR2 FQNEAQ (reference sequence). This CDR3 spans 14 amino acids.

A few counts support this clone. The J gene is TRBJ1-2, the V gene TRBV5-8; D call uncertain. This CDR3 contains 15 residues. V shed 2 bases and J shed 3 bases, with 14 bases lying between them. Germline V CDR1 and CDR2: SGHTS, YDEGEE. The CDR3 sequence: CASSFSGSSDYGYTF. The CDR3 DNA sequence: TGTGCCAGCAGCTTCTCGGGGAGTAGCGACTATGGCTACACCTTC. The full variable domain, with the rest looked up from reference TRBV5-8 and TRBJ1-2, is EAGVTQSPTHLIKTRGQQATLRCSPISGHTSVYWYQQALGLGLQFLLWYDEGEERNRGNFPPRFSGRQFPNYSSELNVNALELEDSALYLCASSFSGSSDYGYTFGSGTRLTVV.

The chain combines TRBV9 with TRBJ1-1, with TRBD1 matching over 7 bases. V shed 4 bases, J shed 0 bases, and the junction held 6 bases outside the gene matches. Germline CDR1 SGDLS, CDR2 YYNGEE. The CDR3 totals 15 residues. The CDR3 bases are TGTGCCAGCAGCTCCCGACAGGGTCTGAACACTGAAGCTTTCTTT. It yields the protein CASSSRQGLNTEAFF.

CDR3 region: CASSRDGLATQYF. CDR3 sequence (DNA): TGTGCCAGCAGTAGGGACGGCCTGGCTACGCAGTATTTT. J is TRBJ2-3 and V is TRBV6-1; the D gene could be TRBD1 or TRBD2 (5 bases each). This CDR3 spans 13 amino acids. Germline V gives CDR1 MNHNS, CDR2 SASEGT. V lost 5 bases and J 8 bases, leaving 14 bases between the germline ends.

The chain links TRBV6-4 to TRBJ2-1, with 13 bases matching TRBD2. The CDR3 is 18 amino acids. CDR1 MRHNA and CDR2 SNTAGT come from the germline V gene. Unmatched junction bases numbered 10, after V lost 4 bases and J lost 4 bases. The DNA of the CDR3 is TGTGCCAGCAGTGTCCCCCGACTAGCGGGAGGTCAGTACAATGAGCAGTTCTTC. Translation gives CASSVPRLAGGQYNEQFF.